The clone carrying this T cell receptor (beta chain) was seen repeatedly, ten times or more. The record originates from a study of human T cells and chemical hapten exposure. Time point described: pre-sensitization, week 0. The treatment is: therapeutic diphenylcyclopropenone sensitization with weekly scalp DPC. Samples of blood were obtained prior to the application of each patch test. Donors, patients with alopecia ranging from 18 to 70 years old and judged suitable for DPC, provided samples. Germline CDR1 reads SGHNT; CDR2 reads YYREEE (reference sequence). The CDR3 spans 11 residues. V was trimmed by 0 bases and J by 7 bases, leaving 4 bases between them. Individual cDNA molecules in this library carried unique molecular identifiers. TCRdb recomputed calls from the RACE reads with MiXCR, one row per CDR3 protein. Of 85,000 to 100,000 distinct CDR3 sequences in the sample, about 10% were seen once.

This TCR was sampled from a woman aged 55-69 years with alopecia areata. Some clones in this sample may be carry-over from other donors' samples. The J gene is TRBJ1-1, the V gene TRBV5-4; D is unclear. Material: whole blood, obtained in connection with sensitization to the hapten diphenylcyclopropenone (DPC). The CDR3 DNA reads as TGTGCCAGCAGCTTGGAGTATGAAGCTTTCTTT. As protein: CASSLEYEAFF.